These 15 T cell receptor beta chains share one sample of origin, sequenced in a study of blood T cell repertoires in COVID-19 (dated by TCRdb to the early 2020s). The library was produced with the immunoSEQ multiplex PCR assay. Sourced from immuneACCESS, this table was stored by TCRdb with only in-frame sequences that have V and J called. A share of the clones is absent; for the studies checked, an unresolved V gene accounts for under half, and the remainder has no known explanation. The sample contains about 63,000 clones, roughly four fifths of them found a single time. The top ten clones comprise 30% to 40% of the sample. Sequenced: peripheral blood. These receptor sequences come from a man aged 60 to 75 with COVID-19, enrolled during active disease.

The chain couples TRBV28 to TRBJ1-1; TRBD1 matches 9 bases. Trimming took 7 bases from V and 6 from J; bases not matched to a gene: 3. This CDR3 has 12 residues. Germline assignment: CDR1 MDHEN and CDR2 SYDVKM. The chain's CDR3 is CASTRQGAEAFF. DNA for the CDR3: TGTGCCAGCACCAGACAGGGGGCTGAAGCTTTCTTT.

The chain joins TRBV20-1 to TRBJ2-5, with 11 bases identical to TRBD2. V trimming: 3 bases; J trimming: 5 bases; junction bases outside the gene matches: 11. Germline-derived CDR1 and CDR2 are DFQATT and SNEGSKA (reference sequence). The CDR3 contains 16 residues. The CDR3 DNA follows: TGCAGTGCTAGTGCTAGCGGGAGGTGGGTTGTGGAGACCCAGTACTTC. It codes for CSASASGRWVVETQYF.

The chain recombines TRBV19 with TRBJ2-3; weak D call: TRBD1 (5 bases). This CDR3 comprises 14 residues. Trimming cost V 4 bases and J 1 base, with 9 bases left between them. CDR1 is LNHDA and CDR2 is SQIVND in the germline V gene (reference sequence). The CDR3 loop reads CASSNRQRTDTQYF. Here the CDR3 DNA reads TGTGCCAGTAGTAACCGACAGCGCACAGATACGCAGTATTTT.

Note on this clone: Within the sample, other DNA sequences also encode this same CDR3. This chain uses TRBV5-1 with TRBJ1-5, with TRBD1 matching over 11 bases. CDR1 and CDR2 from the germline V gene are SGHRS and YFSETQ. V trimming: 5 bases; J trimming: 6 bases; junction bases outside the gene matches: 4. CDR3 length: 14 residues. In nucleotides, the CDR3 is TGCGCCAGCAGTTCCGGGACAGGGGGTCAGCCCCAGCATTTT. It specifies CASSSGTGGQPQHF.

This chain links TRBV11-2 with TRBJ2-1; 7 bases line up with TRBD2. This CDR3 has 15 residues. The germline CDR1 and CDR2 sequences are SGHAT and FQNNGV. The ends lost 4 bases at V and 0 bases at J; junction bases unmatched: 3. Written as DNA, the CDR3 is TGTGCCAGCAGCTGGGGGGGGAGCTCCTACAATGAGCAGTTCTTC. Protein sequence: CASSWGGSSYNEQFF.

The rearrangement uses TRBV7-9 and TRBJ1-1; D is ambiguous. Deletions cut 4 bases from V and 5 bases from J, with 14 bases between. The CDR3 runs 14 residues. Germline assignment: CDR1 SEHNR and CDR2 FQNEAQ (reference sequence). CDR3 in amino acids: CASSSHIGDTEAFF. The CDR3 region has the DNA TGTGCCAGCAGCTCTCATATCGGAGATACTGAAGCTTTCTTT.

The chain employs TRBV19 and TRBJ1-2, with D perhaps matching TRBD1 (6 bases). Germline-derived CDR1 and CDR2 are LNHDA and SQIVND (reference sequence). Trimming pared 4 bases from V and 7 bases from J, leaving 10 bases between. There are 12 residues in the CDR3. The CDR3 region has the DNA TGTGCCAGTAGTACAGGGGCTGGTGGCTACACCTTC. Its protein is CASSTGAGGYTF.

The V call is TRBV3-1 (or the pseudogene TRBV3-2), the J call TRBJ1-1; D possibly corresponds to TRBD1 (5 bases). The germline CDR1 and CDR2 sequences are LGHDT and YNNKEL (reference sequence). The V gene lost 0 bases and the J gene lost 2 bases, with 22 bases spanning the gap. The CDR3 extends over 19 amino acids. CDR3 sequence reads: CASSQESGWGLGANTEAFF. The CDR3, as DNA: TGTGCCAGCAGCCAAGAGTCAGGATGGGGTCTTGGGGCCAACACTGAAGCTTTCTTT.

This clone is a singleton in its sample. J is TRBJ2-7 and V is TRBV27, with 8 bases fitting TRBD1. J was trimmed by 2 bases and V by 4 bases; bases with no gene match: 4. Germline CDR1 and CDR2: MNHEY and SMNVEV (reference sequence). The length of the CDR3 is 14 residues. CDR3 sequence (DNA): TGTGCCAGCAGTTCATGGGACAGGCCCTACGAGCAGTACTTC. The encoded protein is CASSSWDRPYEQYF.

The J gene is TRBJ2-2, the V gene TRBV7-3, with 14 bases matching TRBD2. The CDR3 extends over 19 amino acids. Germline V CDR1 and CDR2: SGHTA, FQGTGA. The V segment lost 2 bases and the J segment 0 bases; nucleotides outside the gene matches: 5. This CDR3 reads CASSLPGTSGGPNTGELFF. CDR3 bases: TGTGCCAGCAGCTTACCCGGGACTAGCGGGGGACCGAACACCGGGGAGCTGTTTTTT.

This chain joins TRBV9 and TRBJ1-3; D possibly corresponds to TRBD1 (6 bases). The CDR3 is made up of 15 amino acids. The V gene's germline CDR1 is SGDLS and CDR2 YYNGEE. Between the trimmed V and J ends, which lost 0 bases and 2 bases, there was a span of 9 bases. The CDR3 DNA sequence: TGTGCCAGCAGCGTAGAGGGGACACCTGGAAACACCATATATTTT. As protein: CASSVEGTPGNTIYF.

The genes are TRBV5-1 and TRBJ2-5; 7 positions agree with TRBD2. This CDR3 is built from 15 residues. Germline CDR1 is SGHRS and CDR2 is YFSETQ. The junction had 5 bases not matched to a gene; V was cut back by 2 bases and J by 1 base. The CDR3 loop reads CASSFEASGQETQYF. The DNA for the CDR3 is TGCGCCAGCAGCTTTGAGGCTAGCGGCCAAGAGACCCAGTACTTC.

This chain connects TRBV10-3 to TRBJ2-2; TRBD2 aligns across 7 bases. Trimming took 1 base from V and 4 from J; bases not matched to a gene: 9. The CDR3 extends over 17 amino acids. Germline-derived CDR1 and CDR2 are ENHRY and SYGVKD. The CDR3 bases are TGTGCCATCAGTGAGTTACGAAGCGGGACTGGCACCGGGGAGCTGTTTTTT. It encodes CAISELRSGTGTGELFF.

This clone was picked up a small number of times. The J gene is TRBJ1-4, the V gene TRBV30; 10 bases align to TRBD1. V was clipped by 2 bases and J by 8 bases; unmatched bases: 14. Germline assignment: CDR1 GTSNPN and CDR2 SVGIG (reference sequence). The CDR3 totals 17 residues. This CDR3 reads CAWSIGTGAPSGEKLFF. In DNA, the CDR3 is TGTGCCTGGAGTATCGGGACAGGGGCCCCCTCGGGGGAAAAACTGTTTTTT.

The chain links TRBV5-1 to TRBJ2-3, with 12 nucleotides matching TRBD2. Germline V gene data show CDR1 as SGHRS and CDR2 as YFSETQ. The ends lost 0 bases at V and 2 bases at J; junction bases unmatched: 7. This CDR3 is 18 amino acids long. The CDR3, as DNA: TGCGCCAGCAGCTTGGCCAGGACTAGCGGGGAGGTCACAGATACGCAGTATTTT. Amino acid sequence: CASSLARTSGEVTDTQYF.